The sequence of this T cell receptor beta chain was determined in a study of OX40 agonist ivuxolimab in advanced cancers. This CDR3 has 14 residues. Unmatched junction bases numbered 6, after V lost 3 bases and J lost 9 bases. Looked up from germline, CDR1 is SGDLS and CDR2 is YYNGEE. The repertoire was sequenced with immunoSEQ multiplex PCR; TCRdb's copy has only in-frame clones and lacks some. The table lists some 25,000 clones, around 73% of them singletons. The sequencing used CD4+ or CD8+ T cells sorted from blood, collected in a trial of the OX40 agonist ivuxolimab. The source of this sequence is an adult with an advanced solid tumor such as melanoma, head and neck, liver or kidney cancer. V and J are TRBV9 and TRBJ2-1; the match to TRBD2 covers 10 bases. CDR3 in DNA: TGTGCCAGCAGCGAAGCGGGGGGGCCGGGTGAGCAGTTCTTC. It encodes CASSEAGGPGEQFF. The complete variable domain, with remaining parts taken from reference TRBV9 and TRBJ2-1, reads DSGVTQTPKHLITATGQRVTLRCSPRSGDLSVYWYQQSLDQGLQFLIQYYNGEERAKGNILERFSAQQFPDLHSELNLSSLELGDSALYFCASSEAGGPGEQFFGPGTRLTVL.